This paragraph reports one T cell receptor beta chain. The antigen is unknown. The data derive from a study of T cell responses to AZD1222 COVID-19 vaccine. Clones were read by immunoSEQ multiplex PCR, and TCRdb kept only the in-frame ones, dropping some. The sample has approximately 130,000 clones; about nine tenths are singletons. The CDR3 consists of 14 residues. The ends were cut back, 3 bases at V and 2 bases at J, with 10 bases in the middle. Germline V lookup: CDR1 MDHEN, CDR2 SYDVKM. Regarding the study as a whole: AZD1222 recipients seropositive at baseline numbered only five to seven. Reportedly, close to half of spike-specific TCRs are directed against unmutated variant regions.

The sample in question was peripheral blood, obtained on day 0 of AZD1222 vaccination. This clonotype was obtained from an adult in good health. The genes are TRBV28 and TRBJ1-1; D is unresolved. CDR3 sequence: CASSLWTSNTEAFF. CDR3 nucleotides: TGTGCCAGCAGTTTGTGGACGTCCAACACTGAAGCTTTCTTT.